This TCR beta chain appears in the sequencing data of a study of T cells in Graves' hyperthyroidism and ophthalmopathy. Study overall: Peripheral blood samples were taken at initial diagnosis, prior to any treatment.

CDR1 is SGHVS and CDR2 is FNYEAQ in the germline V gene. The V segment lost 4 bases and the J segment 6 bases; nucleotides outside the gene matches: 9. This CDR3 is built from 15 residues. Amplified regions were TCR beta CDR3 sequences from RNA transcripts. During a first-round RT-PCR of the TCR CDR3, the HTBI primer set was used. One entry per CDR3 protein, called by TCRdb with MiXCR from the multiplex PCR reads. The profile covers over 700,000 distinct CDR3 sequences, with just over 35% appearing a single time and less than 35% taken by the ten largest. A note on this clonotype: The antigen is undetermined.

Study results and caveats: Blood also carried most thyroid clonotypes expanded above 0.001.

Isolation of PBMCs was performed on approximately 10 ml fresh peripheral blood. Sequencing was carried out using blood. The source is a woman aged 40 to 50 with Graves' hyperthyroidism. J is TRBJ1-1 and V is TRBV7-6, with 9 bases aligning to TRBD1. CDR3 DNA sequence: TGTGCCAGCAGCTCCCCGGGACAGGGTCGGGCTGAAGCTTTCTTT. Amino acids: CASSSPGQGRAEAFF.